This T cell receptor beta chain derives from a study of T cells in tuberculosis. About the research overall: The T cells targeted glucose monomycolate, a mycobacterial lipid, via CD1B.

Thawed, overnight-rested PBMC were stained with GMM-loaded CD1B tetramer, viability dye and anti-CD3, then sorted. C32 glucose monomycolate from Rhodococcus equi was loaded onto the CD1B tetramers. The CDR3 length is 15 residues. Germline lookup yields CDR1 SGHTA and CDR2 FQGNSA. Trimming removed 1 base from V and 6 bases from J, with 15 bases in between. Chain pairing is unknown; alpha and beta were sequenced separately. Generated by immunoSEQ multiplex PCR, the TCRdb table keeps only in-frame clones and is missing some. Of roughly 92,000 clones listed, roughly 90% are singletons. The sequenced sample consisted of CD1b-GMM tetramer-negative cells sorted from PBMCs. The sequence was obtained from an adult woman with latent tuberculosis. The chain has TRBV7-2 and TRBJ2-5; a possible D gene is TRBD1 (5 bases). CDR3 region: CASSLGQGGMKTQYF. CDR3 in DNA: TGTGCCAGCAGCTTAGGCCAGGGCGGTATGAAGACCCAGTACTTC. The full variable domain, rest sourced from reference TRBV7-2 and TRBJ2-5, is GAGVSQSPSNKVTEKGKDVELRCDPISGHTALYWYRQSLGQGLEFLIYFQGNSAPDKSGLPSDRFSAERTGGSVSTLTIQRTQQEDSAVYLCASSLGQGGMKTQYFGPGTRLLVL.